One sample yielded the 21 T cell receptor beta chains listed below, sequenced in a study of CD8 T cells in Susac syndrome. Reverse transcription of 0.5 to 1 ug RNA was performed with random hexamers. MiXCR, run by TCRdb on the immunoSEQ multiplex PCR reads, gives a single entry per CDR3 protein. The table shows more than 75,000 distinct CDR3 sequences, with just under 95% occurring only once. Sequenced material: CD8+ T cells from PBMCs. The source is a human donor in good health.

The chain has TRBV20-1 and TRBJ2-1, with a tentative D call TRBD2 (5 bases). Trimming cost V 6 bases and J 0 bases, with 15 bases left between them. This CDR3 is 15 amino acids long. CDR1 and CDR2 (germline): DFQATT, SNEGSKA (reference sequence). The DNA for the CDR3 is TGCAGTGCCCCGCCCGGGGAGAGCTCCTACAATGAGCAGTTCTTC. Translation: CSAPPGESSYNEQFF.

The CDR3 DNA is TGCGCCAGCAGCCAAGTACGGGCCGAAAATGAGCAGTTCTTC. It yields the protein CASSQVRAENEQFF. The rearrangement links TRBV4-1 to TRBJ2-1, with D unresolved. Trimming took off 1 base at V and 7 bases at J, with 11 bases between the two ends. Germline CDR1 and CDR2: MGHRA and YSYEKL. The CDR3 length is 14 residues.

Here the CDR3 DNA reads TGCAGTGCTAGAGATCCGGGACAGGGAATAGACGAGCAGTACTTC. This gives the protein CSARDPGQGIDEQYF. The rearrangement uses TRBV20-1 and TRBJ2-7; 9 nucleotides match TRBD1. The CDR3 length is 15 residues. Germline V gene lookup returns CDR1 DFQATT and CDR2 SNEGSKA (reference sequence). Unmatched junction bases numbered 8, after V lost 0 bases and J lost 5 bases.

The V and J genes are TRBV24-1 and TRBJ2-6, with TRBD1 matching 7 bases. The V segment lost 6 bases and the J segment 4 bases; nucleotides outside the gene matches: 14. Germline V gene lookup returns CDR1 KGHDR and CDR2 SFDVKD. The CDR3 has 18 amino acids. The CDR3 region is CATSSVLQGPPGANVLTF. CDR3 coding DNA: TGTGCCACCAGTAGCGTGTTACAGGGGCCCCCAGGGGCCAACGTCCTGACTTTC.

The genes are TRBV7-9 and TRBJ1-2, with a possible D match to TRBD1 (6 bases). The CDR3 is 15 amino acids. CDR1 is SEHNR, CDR2 FQNEAQ, per germline (reference sequence). V was shortened by 5 bases and J by 3 bases, with 16 bases between the two germline ends. As DNA, the CDR3 is TGTGCCAGCAGCGGCCGCGGGGGGCGAGACTATGGCTACACCTTC. This sequence encodes CASSGRGGRDYGYTF.

The genes are TRBV20-1 and TRBJ1-6; 8 positions match TRBD1. Trimming removed 3 bases from V and 8 bases from J; junction bases left unmatched: 9. The germline V gene encodes CDR1 DFQATT and CDR2 SNEGSKA (reference sequence). The CDR3 contains 15 residues. CDR3: CSASQQGALDSPLHF. The DNA for the CDR3 is TGCAGTGCTAGCCAGCAGGGGGCCCTGGATTCACCCCTCCACTTT.

A single count supports this clonotype. This sequence joins TRBV27 and TRBJ2-3; D is perhaps TRBD2 (6 bases). V lost 2 bases and J 0 bases, leaving 15 bases between the germline ends. The CDR3 totals 17 residues. Germline CDR1 is MNHEY and CDR2 is SMNVEV (reference sequence). CDR3 nucleotide sequence: TGTGCCAGCAGTTTAATCGGGAGTTGGTCAAGCACAGATACGCAGTATTTT. Translated: CASSLIGSWSSTDTQYF.

J is TRBJ2-3 and V is TRBV5-6; D unresolved. The CDR3 is 13 residues long. V was shortened by 3 bases and J by 4 bases, with 9 bases between the two germline ends. Germline-derived CDR1 and CDR2 are SGHDT and YYEEEE. Here the CDR3 reads CASSSTNADTQYF. CDR3 sequence (DNA): TGTGCCAGCAGCTCTACGAACGCAGATACGCAGTATTTT. Filled out from reference TRBV5-6 and TRBJ2-3, the complete variable domain reads DAGVTQSPTHLIKTRGQQVTLRCSPKSGHDTVSWYQQALGQGPQFIFQYYEEEERQRGNFPDRFSGHQFPNYSSELNVNALLLGDSALYLCASSSTNADTQYFGPGTRLTVL.

The chain has TRBV5-6 and TRBJ2-1; 15 positions match TRBD2. Germline V gene lookup returns CDR1 SGHDT and CDR2 YYEEEE. The V gene end was trimmed by 4 bases and the J gene end by 8 bases; junction bases not matched to a gene: 7. The CDR3 totals 16 residues. The chain's CDR3 is CASSTGLAGGTHEQFF. The CDR3 DNA is TGTGCCAGCAGCACGGGACTAGCGGGAGGTACCCATGAGCAGTTCTTC.

V and J are TRBV19 and TRBJ2-1; 7 nucleotides align to TRBD1. CDR3 length: 15 residues. CDR1 and CDR2 (germline): LNHDA, SQIVND (reference sequence). The trim removed 5 bases at V and 0 bases at J, leaving 4 bases unmatched. In DNA form, the CDR3 reads TGTGCCAGTAGTGGGACAGAGAGCTCCTACAATGAGCAGTTCTTC. This encodes CASSGTESSYNEQFF.

The chain employs TRBV28 and TRBJ2-7; 8 bases map to TRBD1. J was trimmed by 4 bases and V by 5 bases; bases with no gene match: 10. From germline, CDR1 is MDHEN and CDR2 SYDVKM. This CDR3 region has 15 residues. CDR3 in amino acids: CASSVRDRLPYEQYF. CDR3 nucleotides: TGTGCCAGCAGTGTCCGGGACAGGCTCCCTTACGAGCAGTACTTC.

The chain has TRBV24-1 and TRBJ2-1; D is unresolved. Trimming shortened V by 0 bases and J by 5 bases, and 7 bases separated the two germline ends. Germline V gives CDR1 KGHDR, CDR2 SFDVKD. The CDR3 is 14 amino acids. The CDR3 DNA reads TGTGCCACCAGTGATTTGCCCGCTAACAATGAGCAGTTCTTC. This sequence encodes CATSDLPANNEQFF.

V gene TRBV3-1 combines with J gene TRBJ2-2; D gene ambiguous. This CDR3 spans 11 amino acids. V shed 2 bases and J shed 6 bases, with 1 base lying between them. The V gene's germline CDR1 is LGHDT and CDR2 YNNKEL (reference sequence). CDR3 in amino acids: CASSQSGELFF. The CDR3 bases are TGTGCCAGCAGCCAATCCGGGGAGCTGTTTTTT.

The V and J genes are TRBV6-5 and TRBJ2-5, with TRBD2 matching over 7 bases. This CDR3 spans 14 amino acids. With V trimmed by 1 base and J by 5 bases, 4 bases remained unmatched. Germline CDR1 is MNHEY and CDR2 is SVGAGI. DNA for the CDR3: TGTGCCAGCAGTTACTTTGTGGGAGGGGAGACCCAGTACTTC. Encoded protein: CASSYFVGGETQYF.

The chain carries TRBV7-8 and TRBJ1-2; D might be TRBD1 (5 bases). With 0 bases removed from V and 7 bases from J, the gap between germline ends came to 12 bases. This CDR3 spans 14 amino acids. Per germline, CDR1 SGHVS and CDR2 FQNEAQ. CDR3 nucleotides: TGTGCCAGCAGCTTAGCCTTGTCGGGGGGTGGCTACACCTTC. The encoded protein is CASSLALSGGGYTF.

The chain is built from TRBV7-9 and TRBJ1-6; D may be TRBD1 (5 bases). V was pared by 5 bases and J by 6 bases, with 11 bases between. There are 14 residues in the CDR3. Germline assignment: CDR1 SEHNR and CDR2 FQNEAQ (reference sequence). CDR3 in amino acids: CASSHAQVNSPLHF. The CDR3 nucleotides are TGTGCCAGCAGCCACGCACAGGTTAATTCACCCCTCCACTTT.

The chain uses TRBV9 and TRBJ2-1; the D gene could be TRBD1 or TRBD2 (6 bases each). The length of the CDR3 is 14 residues. Germline loops: CDR1 SGDLS, CDR2 YYNGEE. V was trimmed by 4 bases and J by 10 bases, leaving 18 bases between them. The CDR3 loop is CASSPGGNTGEQFF. CDR3 nucleotide sequence: TGTGCCAGCAGCCCCGGGGGCAACACTGGGGAGCAGTTCTTC.

The CDR3 DNA reads as TGCGCCAGCAGCTTGGCAGGACCCGATGGCTACACCTTC. The encoded protein is CASSLAGPDGYTF. This chain uses TRBV5-1 with TRBJ1-2; no clear D. Deletions cut 0 bases from V and 6 bases from J, with 9 bases between. The CDR3 totals 13 residues. Germline CDR1 and CDR2: SGHRS and YFSETQ.

The rearrangement links TRBV5-1 to TRBJ1-2; maybe TRBD1 (6 bases). Trimming took off 0 bases at V and 8 bases at J, with 11 bases between the two ends. The V gene's germline CDR1 is SGHRS and CDR2 YFSETQ. The CDR3 is 13 amino acids. CDR3 amino acids: CASSLAGGRGYTF. Here the CDR3 DNA reads TGCGCCAGCAGCTTGGCCGGGGGGCGCGGCTACACCTTC.

The V and J genes are TRBV9 and TRBJ2-5; TRBD1 or TRBD2 may be the D gene (5 bases each). This CDR3 region has 14 residues. V lost 4 bases to trimming and J lost 4 bases, with 14 bases between them. Germline CDR1 reads SGDLS; CDR2 reads YYNGEE. This chain's CDR3 is CASSYSGSGETQYF. In DNA, the CDR3 is TGTGCCAGCAGCTATTCAGGGAGCGGAGAGACCCAGTACTTC.

This clonotype was detected once. The chain is built from TRBV12-5 and TRBJ1-4; 8 nucleotides agree with TRBD1. CDR1 is LGHNT and CDR2 is FRNRAP in the germline V gene. V dropped 6 bases and J dropped 4; count of bases not matched to a gene: 4. This CDR3 contains 14 residues. The CDR3 protein is CASGPTGDNEKLFF. As DNA, the CDR3 is TGTGCTAGTGGGCCGACAGGGGATAATGAAAAACTGTTTTTT.